This TCR beta chain was recovered during a study of T-cell memory formation after mild COVID-19. Whole-study context: Most TCR clusters belonged to a single donor.

TCRdb reanalysed the 5' RACE reads using MiXCR and keeps one entry per CDR3 protein. Of around 150,000 distinct CDR3 sequences in the sample, roughly 31% were seen once. Germline assignment: CDR1 MDHEN and CDR2 SYDVKM. V was trimmed by 2 bases and J by 5 bases, leaving 9 bases between them. The CDR3 is 13 amino acids. General study findings and limits: CD4+ contracting clones were mainly CM and EM; CD8+ ones, EMRA. A balance of CD4 and CD8 characterized clones contracting day 15 to 85, whereas later expanders leaned CD4+.

With regard to this clonotype: Its specificity is unknown.

This TCR derives from an adult woman who had mild COVID-19 (a few samples of this study predate the infection). Cell type and time point are not known. The V and J genes are TRBV28 and TRBJ1-2, with D perhaps TRBD1 (5 bases). Specimen: PBMCs or a T cell subset sorted from them (not recorded which). This CDR3 is CASSLPRVYGYTF. Written as DNA, the CDR3 is TGTGCCAGCAGTTTACCCAGGGTGTATGGCTACACCTTC.